This TCR beta chain was identified during a study of cytomegalovirus exposure and HLA in healthy donors. Study information: Drawn from HLA-typed donors, about 85 million unique TCRs were held in an early data release.

Study-wide results and limits: Previously analyzed data showed that most TCR beta V segments were productive at a frequency of about 87% or about 30%. Reports state that TCR beta sequences accurately predicted most subjects' HLA-A and HLA-B alleles.

The PCR made use of 60 Vbeta and 13 Jbeta primers. Sequenced by immunoSEQ multiplex PCR; TCRdb stores in-frame clones only, minus some. Found here are 220,000 or so clones, more than 65% of them singletons; the top ten hold about 1.8%. V was clipped by 8 bases and J by 8 bases, with 15 bases between them. Germline values: CDR1 MDHEN, CDR2 SYDVKM. This CDR3 is built from 12 residues. About this clone: Its matching antigen is unknown.

The donors, nominally healthy at sampling, likely had unrecorded immune exposures. Sequencing was done on a sample of PBMCs. This TCR was recovered from a middle-aged man in good health and CMV-seronegative. The chain has TRBV28 and TRBJ1-2, with TRBD1 as a possible D gene (6 bases). The CDR3 DNA is TGTGCCAGCGACGGCAGGGGTAAGGGCTACACCTTC. Protein: CASDGRGKGYTF.